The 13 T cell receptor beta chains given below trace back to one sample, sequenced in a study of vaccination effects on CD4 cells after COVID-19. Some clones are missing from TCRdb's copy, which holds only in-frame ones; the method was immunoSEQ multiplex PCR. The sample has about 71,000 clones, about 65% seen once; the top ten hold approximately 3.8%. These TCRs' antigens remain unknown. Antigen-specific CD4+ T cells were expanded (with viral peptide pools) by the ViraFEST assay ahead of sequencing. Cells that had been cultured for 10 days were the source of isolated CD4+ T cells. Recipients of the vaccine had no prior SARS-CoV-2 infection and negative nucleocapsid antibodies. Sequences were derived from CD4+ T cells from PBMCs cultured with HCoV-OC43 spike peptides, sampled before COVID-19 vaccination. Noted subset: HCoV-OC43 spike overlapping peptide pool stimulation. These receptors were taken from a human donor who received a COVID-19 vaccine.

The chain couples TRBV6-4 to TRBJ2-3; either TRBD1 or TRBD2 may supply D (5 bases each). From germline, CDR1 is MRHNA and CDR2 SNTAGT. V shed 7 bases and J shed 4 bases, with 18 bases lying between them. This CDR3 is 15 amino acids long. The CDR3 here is CASTWGTPSPDTQYF. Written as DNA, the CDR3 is TGTGCCAGCACCTGGGGGACCCCGAGTCCAGATACGCAGTATTTT.

The CDR3 reads CASSIQTGDEQYV. The DNA for the CDR3 is TGTGCCAGCAGCATACAGACAGGGGACGAGCAGTACGTC. The chain has TRBV28 and TRBJ2-7, with TRBD1 matching 8 bases. The length of the CDR3 is 13 residues. Germline CDR1 and CDR2: MDHEN and SYDVKM. Losses at the gene ends were 6 bases for V and 5 bases for J; bases not matched to a gene: 6.

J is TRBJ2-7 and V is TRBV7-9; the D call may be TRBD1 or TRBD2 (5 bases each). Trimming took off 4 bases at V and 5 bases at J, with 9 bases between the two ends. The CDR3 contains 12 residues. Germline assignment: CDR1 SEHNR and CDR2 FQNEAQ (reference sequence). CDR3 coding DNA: TGTGCCAGCAGCTATACGGGGCACGAGCAGTACGTC. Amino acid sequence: CASSYTGHEQYV.

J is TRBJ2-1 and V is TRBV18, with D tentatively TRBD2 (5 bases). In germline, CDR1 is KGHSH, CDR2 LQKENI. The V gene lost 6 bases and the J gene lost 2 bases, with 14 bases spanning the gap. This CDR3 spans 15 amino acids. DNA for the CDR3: TGTGCCAGCTCCCCGTCCGGGAACCCCTACAATGAGCAGTTCTTC. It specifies CASSPSGNPYNEQFF.

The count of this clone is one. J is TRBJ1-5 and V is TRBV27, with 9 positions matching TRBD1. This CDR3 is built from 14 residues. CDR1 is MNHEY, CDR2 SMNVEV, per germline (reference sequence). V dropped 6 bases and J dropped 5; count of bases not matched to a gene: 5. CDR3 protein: CASRKWTGDQPQHF. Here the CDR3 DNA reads TGTGCCAGCAGAAAATGGACAGGGGATCAGCCCCAGCATTTT.

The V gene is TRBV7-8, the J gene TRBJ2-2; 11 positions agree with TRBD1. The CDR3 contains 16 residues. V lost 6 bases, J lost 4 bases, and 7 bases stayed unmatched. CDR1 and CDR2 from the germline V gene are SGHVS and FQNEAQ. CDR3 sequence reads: CASSLGQGDGTGELFF. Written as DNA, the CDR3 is TGTGCCAGCAGTCTGGGACAGGGGGACGGCACCGGGGAGCTGTTTTTT. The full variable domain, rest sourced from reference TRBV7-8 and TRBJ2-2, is GAGVSQSPRYKVAKRGQDVALRCDPISGHVSLFWYQQALGQGPEFLTYFQNEAQLDKSGLPSDRFFAERPEGSVSTLKIQRTQQEDSAVYLCASSLGQGDGTGELFFGEGSRLTVL.

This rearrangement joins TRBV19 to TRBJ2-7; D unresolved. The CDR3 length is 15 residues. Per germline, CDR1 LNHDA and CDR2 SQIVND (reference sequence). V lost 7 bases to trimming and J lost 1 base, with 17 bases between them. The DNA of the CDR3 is TGTGCCAGTAACCGCTCGGCAGACACTTCCTACGAGCAGTACGTC. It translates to CASNRSADTSYEQYV.

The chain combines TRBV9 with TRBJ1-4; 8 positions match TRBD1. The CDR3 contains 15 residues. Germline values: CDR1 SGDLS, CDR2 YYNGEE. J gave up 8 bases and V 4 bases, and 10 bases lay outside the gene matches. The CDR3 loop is CASSLRDRREEKLFF. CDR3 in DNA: TGTGCCAGCAGCTTGAGGGACAGGCGGGAGGAAAAACTGTTTTTT.

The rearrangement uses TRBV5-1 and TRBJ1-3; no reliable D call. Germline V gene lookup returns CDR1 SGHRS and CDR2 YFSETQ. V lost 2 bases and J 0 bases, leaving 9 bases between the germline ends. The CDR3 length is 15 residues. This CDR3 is CASSLGQNSGNTIYF. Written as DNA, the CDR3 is TGCGCCAGCAGCTTAGGGCAGAACTCTGGAAACACCATATATTTT.

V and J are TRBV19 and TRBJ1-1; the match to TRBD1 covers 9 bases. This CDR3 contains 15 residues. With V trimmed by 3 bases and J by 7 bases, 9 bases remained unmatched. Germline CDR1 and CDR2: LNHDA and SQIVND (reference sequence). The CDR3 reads CASSIATGGILEAFF. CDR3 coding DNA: TGTGCCAGTAGTATCGCGACAGGGGGAATCCTTGAAGCTTTCTTT.

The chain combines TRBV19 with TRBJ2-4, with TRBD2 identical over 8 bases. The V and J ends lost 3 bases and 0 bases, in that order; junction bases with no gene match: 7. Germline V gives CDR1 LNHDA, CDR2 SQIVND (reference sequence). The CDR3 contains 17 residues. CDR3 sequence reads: CASSMLAGLIAKNIQYF. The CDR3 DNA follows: TGTGCCAGTAGTATGTTAGCGGGGCTAATAGCCAAAAACATTCAGTACTTC.

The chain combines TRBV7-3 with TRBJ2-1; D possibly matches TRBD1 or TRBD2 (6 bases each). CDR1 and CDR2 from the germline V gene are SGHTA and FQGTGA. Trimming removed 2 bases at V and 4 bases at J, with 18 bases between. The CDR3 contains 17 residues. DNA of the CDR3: TGTGCCAGCAGCTTACGCCCCGCAGGGGAGGCATACAATGAGCAGTTCTTC. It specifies CASSLRPAGEAYNEQFF. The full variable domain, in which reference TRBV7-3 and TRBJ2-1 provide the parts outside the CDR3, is GAGVSQTPSNKVTEKGKYVELRCDPISGHTALYWYRQSLGQGPEFLIYFQGTGAADDSGLPNDRFFAVRPEGSVSTLKIQRTERGDSAVYLCASSLRPAGEAYNEQFFGPGTRLTVL.

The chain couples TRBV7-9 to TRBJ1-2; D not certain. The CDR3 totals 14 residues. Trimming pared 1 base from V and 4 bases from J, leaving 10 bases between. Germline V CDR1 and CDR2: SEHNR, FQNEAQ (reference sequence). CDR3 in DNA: TGTGCCAGCAGCTTAGGTGAAGGTAGCTATGGCTACACCTTC. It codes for CASSLGEGSYGYTF.